The rows below give T cell receptor beta chains drawn from one sample of a study of naive and memory T cell subsets. In TCRdb, the UMI-ligation and nested PCR reads were re-called with MiXCR into one record per CDR3 protein. This table has around 90,000 distinct CDR3 sequences, around 6.5% appearing once. The sample consisted of central memory CD4+ T cells from blood. The receptors come from a human donor in good health. Each CDR3 is given with its conserved first and last residue. Fields, in order: J gene, V gene, clone size, D gene, CDR3 DNA, CDR3 protein. A D gene is named only where the DNA matches it firmly. Not all rows give a size; the values are once, few, many and, for expanded clones, a class.

j_gene: TRBJ2-3
v_gene: TRBV6-2/TRBV6-3
abundance: many
d_gene: -
CDR3nt: TGTGCCAGCAGTCTACGTCCCGGGAGAACCAGAGATACGCAGTATTTT
CDR3aa: CASSLRPGRTRDTQYF

j_gene: TRBJ2-6
v_gene: TRBV7-2
abundance: many
d_gene: -
CDR3nt: TGTGCCAGCAGCCGGAAAGGGGGATCTGGGGCCAACGTCCTGACTTTC
CDR3aa: CASSRKGGSGANVLTF

j_gene: TRBJ2-2
v_gene: TRBV21-1
abundance: -
d_gene: -
CDR3nt: TGTGCCAGCAGCAAAGACCGGGACAAAAAAGAGGTCGGCACCGGGGAGCTGTTTTTT
CDR3aa: CASSKDRDKKEVGTGELFF

j_gene: TRBJ1-3
v_gene: TRBV20-1
abundance: many
d_gene: TRBD1
CDR3nt: TGCAGTGCCTCGACAGGGGCGGAAAACACCATATATTTT
CDR3aa: CSASTGAENTIYF

j_gene: TRBJ1-3
v_gene: TRBV20-1
abundance: many
d_gene: -
CDR3nt: TGCAGTGCTGCCACCCCGGACTCTGGAAACACCATATATTTT
CDR3aa: CSAATPDSGNTIYF

j_gene: TRBJ2-3
v_gene: TRBV28
abundance: few
d_gene: TRBD2
CDR3nt: TGTGCCAGCTCAGCGGGGGGTTCCCGCACAGATACGCAGTATTTT
CDR3aa: CASSAGGSRTDTQYF

j_gene: TRBJ2-3
v_gene: TRBV6-1
abundance: few
d_gene: -
CDR3nt: TGTGCCAGCAGTCACCCAGGGTCGGAACGAACGCAGTATTTT
CDR3aa: CASSHPGSERTQYF

j_gene: TRBJ1-2
v_gene: TRBV6-6
abundance: many
d_gene: -
CDR3nt: TGTGCCAGCAGTTCTACCGGGACGGAGAGAGCCTACACCTTC
CDR3aa: CASSSTGTERAYTF

j_gene: TRBJ1-5
v_gene: TRBV7-2
abundance: -
d_gene: TRBD1
CDR3nt: TGTGCCAGCAGCCCCACCACAGGGGTGAGTCAGCCCCAGCATTTT
CDR3aa: CASSPTTGVSQPQHF

j_gene: TRBJ1-5
v_gene: TRBV6-1
abundance: -
d_gene: -
CDR3nt: TGTGCCAGCCTAAGGACGGGCAATCAGCCCCAGCATTTT
CDR3aa: CASLRTGNQPQHF

j_gene: TRBJ1-4
v_gene: TRBV4-3
abundance: -
d_gene: TRBD1
CDR3nt: TGCGCCAGCAGCCCGGGGCCCGGCAGGGGGGATTGGAAACTGTTTTTT
CDR3aa: CASSPGPGRGDWKLFF

j_gene: TRBJ2-7
v_gene: TRBV6-6
abundance: many
d_gene: -
CDR3nt: TGTGCCAGCAGTTACTCTTCCAGAACCTACGAGCAGTACTTC
CDR3aa: CASSYSSRTYEQYF